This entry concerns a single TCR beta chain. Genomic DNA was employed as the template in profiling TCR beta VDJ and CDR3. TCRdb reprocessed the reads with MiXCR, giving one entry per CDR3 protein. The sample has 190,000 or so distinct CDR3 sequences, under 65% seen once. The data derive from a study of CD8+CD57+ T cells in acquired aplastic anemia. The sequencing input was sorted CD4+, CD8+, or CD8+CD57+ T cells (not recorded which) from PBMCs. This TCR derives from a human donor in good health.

The CDR3 region is CATSTRVGENEQYF. CDR3 in DNA: TGTGCCACCAGCACCAGGGTGGGTGAGAACGAGCAGTACTTC. The chain uses TRBV15 and TRBJ2-7; tentatively, D is TRBD1 (5 bases). Trimming took 4 bases from V and 5 from J, leaving 15 bases between them. This CDR3 has 14 amino acids. Germline CDR1 is LNHNV and CDR2 is YYDKDF (reference sequence).